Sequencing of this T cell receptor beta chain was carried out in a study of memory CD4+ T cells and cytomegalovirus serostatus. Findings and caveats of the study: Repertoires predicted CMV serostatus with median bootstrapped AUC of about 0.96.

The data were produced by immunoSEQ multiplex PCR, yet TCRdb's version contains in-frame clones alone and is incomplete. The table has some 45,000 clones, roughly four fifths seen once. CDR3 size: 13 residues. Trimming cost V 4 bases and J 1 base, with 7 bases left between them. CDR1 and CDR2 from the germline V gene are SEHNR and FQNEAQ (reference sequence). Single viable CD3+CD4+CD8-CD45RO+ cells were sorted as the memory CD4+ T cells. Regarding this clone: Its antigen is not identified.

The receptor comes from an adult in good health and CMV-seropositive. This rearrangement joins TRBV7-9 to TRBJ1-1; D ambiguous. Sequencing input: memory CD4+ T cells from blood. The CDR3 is CASSSQPNTEAFF. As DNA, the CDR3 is TGTGCCAGCAGCTCTCAGCCGAACACTGAAGCTTTCTTT.